The 3 T cell receptor beta chains below come from one sample, sequenced in a study of T-cell reconstitution after alpha-beta-depleted transplantation in children. Preparation of the TCRbeta library used unique molecular identifiers. TCRdb analysed the PCR reads with MiXCR anew, one entry per CDR3 protein. The sample records more than 200,000 distinct CDR3 sequences, around a sixth being singletons. The starting material was PBMCs, mostly from graft donor cells, obtained 360 days after TCRalphabeta/CD19-depleted stem cell transplant. The receptors originated from a male patient between 2 and 10 years old who had a stem cell transplant for acute lymphoblastic leukemia, so the T cells may come from the graft donor.

The V call is TRBV20-1, the J call TRBJ2-7, with D tentatively TRBD1 (5 bases). Germline V CDR1 and CDR2: DFQATT, SNEGSKA (reference sequence). The CDR3 has 11 amino acids. V was pared by 6 bases and J by 3 bases, with 9 bases between. As DNA, the CDR3 is TGCAGTGCCCTCACAGGCTACGAGCAGTACTTC. Its protein is CSALTGYEQYF.

The rearrangement joins TRBV6-5 to TRBJ2-5; perhaps TRBD2 as D (5 bases). This CDR3 has 13 residues. V lost 5 bases, J lost 4 bases, and 11 bases lay in between. The germline V gene encodes CDR1 MNHEY and CDR2 SVGAGI. CDR3 nucleotide sequence: TGTGCCAGCAGTACTAGTGGTCGAGAGACCCAGTACTTC. Translation: CASSTSGRETQYF.

The chain links TRBV27 to TRBJ1-5; no clear D. Germline values: CDR1 MNHEY, CDR2 SMNVEV (reference sequence). This CDR3 region has 15 residues. V lost 6 bases, J lost 5 bases, and 17 bases lay in between. The CDR3 nucleotides are TGTGCCAGCAGGCCCCCAAGGCCGCAATATCAGCCCCAGCATTTT. It specifies CASRPPRPQYQPQHF.